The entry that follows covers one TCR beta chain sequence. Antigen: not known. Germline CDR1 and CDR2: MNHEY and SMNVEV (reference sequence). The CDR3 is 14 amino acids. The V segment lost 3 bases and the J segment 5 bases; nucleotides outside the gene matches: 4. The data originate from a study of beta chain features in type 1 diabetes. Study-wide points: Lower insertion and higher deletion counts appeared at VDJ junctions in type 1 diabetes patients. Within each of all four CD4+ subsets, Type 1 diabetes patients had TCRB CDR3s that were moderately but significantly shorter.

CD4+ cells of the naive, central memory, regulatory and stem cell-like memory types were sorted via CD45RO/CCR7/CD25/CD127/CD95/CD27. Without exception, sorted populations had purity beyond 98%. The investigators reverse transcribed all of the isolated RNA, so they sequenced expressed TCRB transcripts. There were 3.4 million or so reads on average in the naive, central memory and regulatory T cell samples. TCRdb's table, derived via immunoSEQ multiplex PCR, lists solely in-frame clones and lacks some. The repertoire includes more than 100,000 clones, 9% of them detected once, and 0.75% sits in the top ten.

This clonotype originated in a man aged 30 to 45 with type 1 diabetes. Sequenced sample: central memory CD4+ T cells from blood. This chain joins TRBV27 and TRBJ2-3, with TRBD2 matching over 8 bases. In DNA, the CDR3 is TGTGCCAGCAGTTTTAGCGGGGTTGGAGATACGCAGTATTTT. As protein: CASSFSGVGDTQYF.